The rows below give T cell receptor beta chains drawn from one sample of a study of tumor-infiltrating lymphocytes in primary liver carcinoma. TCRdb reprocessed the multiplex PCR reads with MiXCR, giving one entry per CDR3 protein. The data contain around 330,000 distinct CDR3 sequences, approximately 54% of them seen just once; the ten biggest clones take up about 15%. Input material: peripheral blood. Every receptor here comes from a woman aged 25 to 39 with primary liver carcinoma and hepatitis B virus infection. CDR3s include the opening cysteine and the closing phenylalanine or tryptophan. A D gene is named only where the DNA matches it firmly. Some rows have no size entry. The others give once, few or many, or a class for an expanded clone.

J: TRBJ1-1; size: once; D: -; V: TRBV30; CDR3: CAWTLNTEAFF; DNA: TGTGCCTGGACCCTGAACACCGAGGCTTTCTTT
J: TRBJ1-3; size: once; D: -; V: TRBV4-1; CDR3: CTSRSTTNSGNTIYF; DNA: TGCACCAGCAGATCAACAACTAACTCTGGAAACACCATATATTTT
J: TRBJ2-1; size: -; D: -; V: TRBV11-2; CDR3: CAGSLEGTSYNEQFF; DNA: TGTGCCGGCAGCTTAGAGGGGACCTCCTACAATGAGCAGTTCTTC
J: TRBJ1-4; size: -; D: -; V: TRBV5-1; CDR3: CASSLVGPGIEKLFF; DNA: TGCGCCAGCAGCTTGGTGGGACCTGGGATTGAAAAACTGTTTTTT
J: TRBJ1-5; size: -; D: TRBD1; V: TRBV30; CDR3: CAWTQQGGSNQPQHF; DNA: TGTGCCTGGACACAACAGGGGGGAAGCAATCAGCCCCAGCATTTT
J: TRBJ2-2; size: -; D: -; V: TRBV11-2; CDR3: CASSPCGVRELFF; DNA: TGTGCTAGCAGCCCATGTGGAGTTCGGGAGCTGTTTTTT
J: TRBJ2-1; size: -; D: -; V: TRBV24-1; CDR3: CATSAGMGNEQFF; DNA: TGTGCCACCTCTGCCGGAATGGGCAATGAGCAGTTCTTC
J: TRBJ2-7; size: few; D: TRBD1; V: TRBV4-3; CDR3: CASSQTGTGGPYEQYF; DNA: TGCGCCAGCAGCCAGACTGGGACAGGGGGCCCCTACGAGCAGTACTTC
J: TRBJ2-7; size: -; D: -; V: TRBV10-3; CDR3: CAINGQGTWEQYF; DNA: TGTGCCATCAATGGCCAGGGTACTTGGGAGCAGTACTTC
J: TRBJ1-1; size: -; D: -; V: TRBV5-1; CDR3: CASSLVDGMNTEGFF; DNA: TGCGCCAGCAGCTTGGTCGATGGGATGAACACTGAAGGTTTCTTT
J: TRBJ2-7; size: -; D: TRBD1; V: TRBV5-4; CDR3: CASSLQGAGYEQCF; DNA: TGTGCCAGCAGCTTACAGGGGGCGGGCTACGAGCAGTGCTTC
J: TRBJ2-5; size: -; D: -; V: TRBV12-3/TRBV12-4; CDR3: CARSRDTQETQYF; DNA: TGTGCCAGAAGTCGGGACACCCAAGAGACCCAGTACTTC
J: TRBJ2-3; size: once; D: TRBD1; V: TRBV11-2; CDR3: CASRPTTGSLIGTDMQYF; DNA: TGTGCCAGCAGGCCTACTACAGGGAGTTTAATTGGGACAGATATGCAGTATTTT
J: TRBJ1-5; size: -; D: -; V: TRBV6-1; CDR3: CASSDYSQISNQPQHF; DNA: TGTGCCAGCAGTGATTATAGCCAGATTAGCAATCAGCCCCAGCATTTT
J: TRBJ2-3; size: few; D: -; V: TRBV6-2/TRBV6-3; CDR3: CASSPAGDTQYF; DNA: TGTGCCAGTAGTCCAGCGGGAGATACGCAGTATTTT
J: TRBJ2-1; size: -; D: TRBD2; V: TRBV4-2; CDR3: CASSQDPQWGGYNERFF; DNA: TGTGCCAGCAGCCAAGACCCCCAGTGGGGGGGGTACAATGAACGGTTCTTC
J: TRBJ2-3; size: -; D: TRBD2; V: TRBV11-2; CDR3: CAISLLTLAGFGTDTQYF; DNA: TGTGCCATCAGCTTATTGACGCTAGCGGGATTCGGCACAGATACGCAGTATTTT
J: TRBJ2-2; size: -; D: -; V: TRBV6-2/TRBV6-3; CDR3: CASISFVQTGELFF; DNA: TGTGCCAGCATCTCCTTCGTCCAGACCGGGGAGCTGTTTTTT
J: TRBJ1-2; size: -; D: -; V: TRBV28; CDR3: CASSPRTIGLFGYTF; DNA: TGTGCCAGTAGTCCCCGGACCATAGGACTGTTTGGCTACACCTTC
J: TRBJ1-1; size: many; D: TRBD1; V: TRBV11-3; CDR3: CASSSDRGAEAFF; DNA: TGTGCCAGCAGCTCCGACAGGGGGGCTGAAGCTTTCTTT
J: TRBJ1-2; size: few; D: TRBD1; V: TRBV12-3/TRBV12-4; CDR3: CASSPTGGAGYGYTF; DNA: TGTGCCAGCAGTCCCACAGGGGGCGCTGGCTATGGCTACACCTTC
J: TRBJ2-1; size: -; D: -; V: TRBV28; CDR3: CASSRTQTLYNEQFF; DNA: TGTGCCAGCAGCCGTACCCAGACACTCTACAATGAGCAGTTCTTC
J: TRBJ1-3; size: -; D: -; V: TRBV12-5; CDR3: CASGPGSSRSTVYF; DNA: TGTGCTAGTGGTCCGGGATCCAGTAGAAGCACCGTATATTTT
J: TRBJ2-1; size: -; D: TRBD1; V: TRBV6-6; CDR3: CASISGQGADNGQFF; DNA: TGTGCCAGCATCTCCGGACAGGGGGCGGACAATGGGCAGTTCTTC
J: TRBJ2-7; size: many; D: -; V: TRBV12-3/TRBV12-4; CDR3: CASSLGQLYEQYF; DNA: TGTGCCAGCAGTCTCGGACAGCTATACGAGCAGTACTTC
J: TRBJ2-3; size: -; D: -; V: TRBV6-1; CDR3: CASCPPSFDTQYF; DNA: TGTGCCAGCTGCCCCCCTAGCTTCGATACGCAGTATTTT
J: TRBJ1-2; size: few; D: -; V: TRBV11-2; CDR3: CTSSLDGNYGYTF; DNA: TGTACCAGCAGCTTGGACGGGAACTATGGCTATACCTTC
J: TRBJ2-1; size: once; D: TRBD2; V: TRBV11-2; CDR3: CASSSPLLTSGPRVDEQFF; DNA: TGTGCCAGCAGCTCGCCTTTACTTACTAGCGGACCAAGGGTGGATGAGCAGTTCTTC
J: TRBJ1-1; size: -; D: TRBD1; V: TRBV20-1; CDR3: CSARNLGQLNTEAFF; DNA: TGCAGTGCTAGAAACCTGGGACAGTTGAACACTGAAGCTTTCTTT
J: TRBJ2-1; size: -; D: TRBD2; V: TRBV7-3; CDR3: CASSLTGTINEQFF; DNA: TGTGCCAGCAGCTTAACAGGGACTATCAATGAGCAGTTCTTC
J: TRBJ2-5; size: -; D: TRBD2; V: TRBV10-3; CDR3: CATQGLAGVGRETQYF; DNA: TGTGCCACCCAGGGACTAGCGGGGGTTGGACGGGAGACCCAGTACTTC
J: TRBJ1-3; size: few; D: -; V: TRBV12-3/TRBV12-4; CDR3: CASSLGGFGGNTIYF; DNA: TGTGCCAGCAGTTTGGGGGGGTTTGGAGGAAACACCATATATTTT
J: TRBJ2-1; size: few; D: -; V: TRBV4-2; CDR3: CASSQDRRSSLFF; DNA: TGTGCCAGCAGCCAAGATCGGAGGTCAAGTTTGTTCTTC
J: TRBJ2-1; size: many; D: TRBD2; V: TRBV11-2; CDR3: CASSLGGRAYNEQFF; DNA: TGTGCCAGCAGCTTAGGCGGGAGGGCCTACAATGAGCAGTTCTTC
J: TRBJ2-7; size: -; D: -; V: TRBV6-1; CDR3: CASSEGRGAYEQYF; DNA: TGTGCCAGCAGTGAGGGCAGGGGGGCCTACGAGCAGTACTTC
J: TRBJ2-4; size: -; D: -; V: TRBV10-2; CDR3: CASSEEIAKSIQYF; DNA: TGCGCCAGCAGTGAAGAAATAGCCAAAAGCATTCAGTACTTC
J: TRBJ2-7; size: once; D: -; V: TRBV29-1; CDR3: CSVEDSVGYEQYF; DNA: TGCAGCGTTGAGGACAGTGTGGGCTACGAGCAGTACTTC
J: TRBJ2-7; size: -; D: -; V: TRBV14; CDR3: CASSQGPNSDPPYEQYF; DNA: TGTGCCAGCAGCCAAGGTCCCAACTCGGACCCCCCCTACGAGCAGTACTTC
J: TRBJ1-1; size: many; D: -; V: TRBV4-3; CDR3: CASSQDPGSPAFF; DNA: TGCGCCAGCAGCCAAGATCCGGGGTCTCCAGCTTTCTTT
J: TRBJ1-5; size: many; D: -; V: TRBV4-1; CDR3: CASSQDMARSQPQHF; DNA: TGCGCCAGCAGCCAAGATATGGCCCGCAGTCAGCCCCAGCATTTT
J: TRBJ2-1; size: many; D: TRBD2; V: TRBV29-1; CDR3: CSVPGRGYNEQFF; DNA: TGCAGCGTTCCCGGGAGGGGCTACAATGAGCAGTTCTTC
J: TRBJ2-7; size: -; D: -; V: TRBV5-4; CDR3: CASSFSGVREQYF; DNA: TGTGCCAGCAGCTTCTCAGGGGTTCGCGAGCAGTACTTC
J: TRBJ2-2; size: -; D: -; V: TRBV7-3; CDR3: CASSGTSGAQDTGELFF; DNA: TGTGCCAGCAGCGGGACAAGCGGGGCACAAGACACCGGGGAGCTGTTTTTT
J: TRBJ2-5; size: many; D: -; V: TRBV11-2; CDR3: CASSFDRRGWETQYF; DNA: TGTGCCAGCAGCTTCGACAGGCGGGGATGGGAGACCCAGTACTTC
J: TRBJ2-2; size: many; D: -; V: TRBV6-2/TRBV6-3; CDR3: CASRRSGIDTGELFF; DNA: TGTGCCAGCCGCCGGAGTGGAATTGACACCGGGGAGCTGTTTTTT
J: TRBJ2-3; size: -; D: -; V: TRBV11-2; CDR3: CANSPAADPQYF; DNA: TGTGCCAACAGCCCGGCGGCAGATCCGCAGTATTTT